This T cell receptor beta chain is drawn from a study of blood T cell repertoires in COVID-19. About the study: The analysed material was cDNA or gDNA that came from T cells, B-cell-depleted T cells, or PBMCs.

Those who participated ranged in age from 18 to 89 years and resided in about 24 US areas. Donors were grouped by their self-reported clinical history. Cohort 3 donors counted as recovered after two negative PCRs, clearance, or resolved symptoms. Generated by immunoSEQ multiplex PCR, the TCRdb table keeps only in-frame clones and is missing some. The sample contains approximately 230,000 clones, approximately 90% of which appear only once. Germline assignment: CDR1 SGDLS and CDR2 YYNGEE. V shed 0 bases and J shed 0 bases, with 9 bases lying between them. This CDR3 spans 16 amino acids. V is TRBV9 and J is TRBJ1-4; D is unclear. The sequence was collected from a man aged 40-49 years who had recovered from COVID-19. The sequenced sample consisted of PBMCs or T cells enriched from blood (not recorded which). The CDR3 DNA is TGTGCCAGCAGCGTAGGCGGTGGAACAACTAATGAAAAACTGTTTTTT. Protein product: CASSVGGGTTNEKLFF.